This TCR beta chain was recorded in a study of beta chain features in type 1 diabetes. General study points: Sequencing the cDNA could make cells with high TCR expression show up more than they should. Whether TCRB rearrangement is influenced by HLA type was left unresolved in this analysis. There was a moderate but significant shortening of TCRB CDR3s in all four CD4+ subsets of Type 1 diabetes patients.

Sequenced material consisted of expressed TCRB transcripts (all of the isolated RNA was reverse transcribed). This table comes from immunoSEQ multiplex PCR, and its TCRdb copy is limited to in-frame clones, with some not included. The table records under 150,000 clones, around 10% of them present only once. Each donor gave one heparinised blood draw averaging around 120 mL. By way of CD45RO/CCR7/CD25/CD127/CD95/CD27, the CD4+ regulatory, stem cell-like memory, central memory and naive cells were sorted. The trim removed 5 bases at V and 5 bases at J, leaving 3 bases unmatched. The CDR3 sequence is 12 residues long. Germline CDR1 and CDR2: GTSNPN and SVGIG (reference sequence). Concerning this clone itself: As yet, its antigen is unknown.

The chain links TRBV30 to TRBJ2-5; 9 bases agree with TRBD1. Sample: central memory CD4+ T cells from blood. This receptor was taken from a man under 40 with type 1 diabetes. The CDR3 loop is CAWGGQGETQYF. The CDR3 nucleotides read TGTGCCTGGGGGGGACAGGGTGAGACCCAGTACTTC.